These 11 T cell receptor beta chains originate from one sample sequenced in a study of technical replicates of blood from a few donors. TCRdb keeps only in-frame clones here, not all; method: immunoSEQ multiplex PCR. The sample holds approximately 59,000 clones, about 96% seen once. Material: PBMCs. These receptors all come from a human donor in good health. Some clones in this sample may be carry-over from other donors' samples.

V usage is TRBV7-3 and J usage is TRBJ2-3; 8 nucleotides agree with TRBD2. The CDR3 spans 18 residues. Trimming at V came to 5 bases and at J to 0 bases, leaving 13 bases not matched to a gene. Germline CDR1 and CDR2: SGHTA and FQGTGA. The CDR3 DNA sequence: TGTGCCAGCAGCCCTCGGACTAGCTTGGGTAAAAGCACAGATACGCAGTATTTT. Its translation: CASSPRTSLGKSTDTQYF.

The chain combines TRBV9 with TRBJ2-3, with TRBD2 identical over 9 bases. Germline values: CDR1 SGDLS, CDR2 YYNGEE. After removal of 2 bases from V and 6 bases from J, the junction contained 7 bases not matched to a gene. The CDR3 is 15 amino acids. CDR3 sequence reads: CASSVAGGWADTQYF. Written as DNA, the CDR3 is TGTGCCAGCAGCGTGGCGGGAGGGTGGGCCGATACGCAGTATTTT.

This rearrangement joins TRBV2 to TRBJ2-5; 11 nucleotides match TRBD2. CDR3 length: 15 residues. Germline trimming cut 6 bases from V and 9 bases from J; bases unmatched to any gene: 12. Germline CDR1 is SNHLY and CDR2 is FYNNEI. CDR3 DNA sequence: TGTGCCAGCAGAGACCTAGCGGGGGGTGGTCGGGCCCAGTACTTC. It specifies CASRDLAGGGRAQYF. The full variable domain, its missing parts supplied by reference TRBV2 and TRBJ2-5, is EPEVTQTPSHQVTQMGQEVILRCVPISNHLYFYWYRQILGQKVEFLVSFYNNEISEKSEIFDDQFSVERPDGSNFTLKIRSTKLEDSAMYFCASRDLAGGGRAQYFGPGTRLLVL.

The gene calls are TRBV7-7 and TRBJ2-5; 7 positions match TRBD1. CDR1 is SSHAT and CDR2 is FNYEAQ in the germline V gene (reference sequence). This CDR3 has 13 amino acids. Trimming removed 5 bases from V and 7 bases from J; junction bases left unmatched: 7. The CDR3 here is CASSEGAFVTQYF. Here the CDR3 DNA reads TGTGCCAGCAGCGAGGGGGCGTTCGTGACCCAGTACTTC.

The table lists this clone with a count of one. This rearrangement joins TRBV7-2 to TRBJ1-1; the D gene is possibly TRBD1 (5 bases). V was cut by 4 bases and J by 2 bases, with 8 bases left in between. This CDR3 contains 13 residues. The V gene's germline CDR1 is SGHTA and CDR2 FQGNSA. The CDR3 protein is CASSSRVNTEAFF. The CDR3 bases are TGTGCCAGCAGCTCCAGGGTAAACACTGAAGCTTTCTTT.

The CDR3 spells CASSLAGTSGTDTQYF. The CDR3 nucleotides read TGCGCCAGCAGCTTGGCCGGGACTAGCGGCACAGATACGCAGTATTTT. The chain carries TRBV5-1 and TRBJ2-3; the match to TRBD2 covers 10 bases. The CDR3 extends over 16 amino acids. Trimming at V came to 0 bases and at J to 1 base, leaving 2 bases not matched to a gene. CDR1 is SGHRS and CDR2 is YFSETQ in the germline V gene.

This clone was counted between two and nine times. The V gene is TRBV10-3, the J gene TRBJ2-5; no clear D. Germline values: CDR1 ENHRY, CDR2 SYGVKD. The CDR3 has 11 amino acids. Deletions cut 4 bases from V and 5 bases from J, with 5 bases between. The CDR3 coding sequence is TGTGCCATCAGTGCCGGGGAGACCCAGTACTTC. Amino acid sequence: CAISAGETQYF.

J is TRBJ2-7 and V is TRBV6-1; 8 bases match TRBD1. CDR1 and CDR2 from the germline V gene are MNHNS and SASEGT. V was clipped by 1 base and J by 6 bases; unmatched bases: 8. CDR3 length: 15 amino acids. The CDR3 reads CASSEVRTGRPEQYF. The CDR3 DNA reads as TGTGCCAGCAGTGAAGTTAGGACAGGGAGGCCCGAGCAGTACTTC.

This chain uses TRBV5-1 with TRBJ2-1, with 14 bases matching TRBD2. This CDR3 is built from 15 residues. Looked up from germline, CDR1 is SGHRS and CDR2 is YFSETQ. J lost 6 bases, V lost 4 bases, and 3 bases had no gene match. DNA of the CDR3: TGCGCCAGCAGCAAAGGACTAGCGGGAGGCAATGAGCAGTTCTTC. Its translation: CASSKGLAGGNEQFF.

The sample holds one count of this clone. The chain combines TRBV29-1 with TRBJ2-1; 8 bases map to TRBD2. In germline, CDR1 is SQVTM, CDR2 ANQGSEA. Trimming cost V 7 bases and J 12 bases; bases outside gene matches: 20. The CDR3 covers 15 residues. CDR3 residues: CSAGGGSGGSFGQFF. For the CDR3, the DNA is TGCAGCGCCGGGGGCGGCAGCGGGGGCTCGTTCGGGCAGTTCTTC.

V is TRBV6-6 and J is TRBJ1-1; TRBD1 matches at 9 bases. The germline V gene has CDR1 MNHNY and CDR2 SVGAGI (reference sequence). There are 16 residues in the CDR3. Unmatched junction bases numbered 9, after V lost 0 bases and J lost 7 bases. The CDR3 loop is CASSYSPGQGVIEAFF. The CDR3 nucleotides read TGTGCCAGCAGTTACTCCCCGGGACAGGGAGTAATTGAAGCTTTCTTT.